This entry describes one T cell receptor (beta chain). Antigen: not known. The data belong to a study of blood T cells in healthy people across ages. Across the study: About one barcoded beta molecule per two T cells was captured by template switching. Study-wide results and caveats: Getting older went along with TCR beta diversity per million T cells dropping roughly linearly. Versus aged donors, long-lived donors had higher diversity and more naive CD4+ cells.

A sample-barcoded 5' primer and a J-beta primer mix were used in a second PCR of roughly 7 to 12 cycles. TCRdb ran MiXCR on the 5' RACE reads and lists one entry per CDR3 protein. Of 1.5 million to 2 million distinct CDR3 sequences in the sample, about 30% were seen once. The V gene end was trimmed by 3 bases and the J gene end by 5 bases; junction bases not matched to a gene: 4. In germline, CDR1 is LGHNT, CDR2 FRNRAP. The CDR3 length is 15 residues. The material sequenced was blood. The source of this sequence is a woman in her thirties in good health. The chain has TRBV12-5 and TRBJ1-5, with 10 bases that match TRBD1. CDR3 loop: CASGLGQGGDQPQHF. Here the CDR3 DNA reads TGTGCTAGTGGTTTAGGACAGGGGGGCGATCAGCCCCAGCATTTT.